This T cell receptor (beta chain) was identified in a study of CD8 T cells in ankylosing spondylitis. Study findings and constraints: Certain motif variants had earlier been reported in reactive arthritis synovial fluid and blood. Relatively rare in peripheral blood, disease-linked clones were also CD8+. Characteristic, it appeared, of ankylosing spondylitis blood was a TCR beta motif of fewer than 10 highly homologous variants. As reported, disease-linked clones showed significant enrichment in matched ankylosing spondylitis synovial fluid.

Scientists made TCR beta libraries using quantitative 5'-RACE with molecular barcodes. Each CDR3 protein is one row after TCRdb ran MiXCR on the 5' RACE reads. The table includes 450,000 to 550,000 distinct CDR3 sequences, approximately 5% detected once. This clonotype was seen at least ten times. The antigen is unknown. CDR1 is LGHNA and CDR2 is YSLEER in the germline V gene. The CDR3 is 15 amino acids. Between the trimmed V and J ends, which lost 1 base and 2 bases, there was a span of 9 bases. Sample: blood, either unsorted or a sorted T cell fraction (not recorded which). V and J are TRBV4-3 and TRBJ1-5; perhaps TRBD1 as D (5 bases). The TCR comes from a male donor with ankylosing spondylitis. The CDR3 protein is CASSQVWGGNQPQHF. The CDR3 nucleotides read TGCGCCAGCAGCCAAGTTTGGGGCGGCAATCAGCCCCAGCATTTT.